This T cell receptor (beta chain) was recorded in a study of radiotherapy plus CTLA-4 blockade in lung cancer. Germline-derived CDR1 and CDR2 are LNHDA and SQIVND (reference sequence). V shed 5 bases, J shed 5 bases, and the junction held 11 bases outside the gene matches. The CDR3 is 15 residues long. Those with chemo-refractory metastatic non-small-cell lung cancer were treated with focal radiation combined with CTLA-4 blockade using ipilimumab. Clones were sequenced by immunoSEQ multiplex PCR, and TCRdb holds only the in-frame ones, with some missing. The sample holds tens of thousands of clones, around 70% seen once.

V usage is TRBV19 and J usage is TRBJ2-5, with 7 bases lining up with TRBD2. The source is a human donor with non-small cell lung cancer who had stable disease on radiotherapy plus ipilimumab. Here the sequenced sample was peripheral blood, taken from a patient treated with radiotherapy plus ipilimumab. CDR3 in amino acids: CASSPGGGVGETQYF. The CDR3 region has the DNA TGTGCCAGTAGTCCCGGCGGGGGAGTAGGGGAGACCCAGTACTTC.